Listed here are 5 T cell receptor beta chains from one sample, sequenced in a study of blood T cell repertoires in COVID-19. Profiled with immunoSEQ multiplex PCR; TCRdb holds only in-frame clones, not every one. The sample has about 390,000 clones; just under 90% are singletons. Sequenced: PBMCs or T cells enriched from blood (not recorded which). Receptor source: a woman aged 45-60 years who had recovered from COVID-19.

The J gene is TRBJ1-4, the V gene TRBV10-3; no clear D. The CDR3 consists of 14 residues. Germline-derived CDR1 and CDR2 are ENHRY and SYGVKD. V was shortened by 6 bases and J by 0 bases, with 8 bases between the two germline ends. This chain's CDR3 is CAISPVATNEKLFF. CDR3 DNA: TGTGCCATCAGCCCCGTAGCAACTAATGAAAAACTGTTTTTT.

The CDR3 DNA reads TGTGCCAGCAGTTACTCCCTAGGTGGGGCCAACGTCCTGACTTTC. It yields the protein CASSYSLGGANVLTF. The chain recombines TRBV6-6 with TRBJ2-6, with no clear D. This CDR3 region has 15 residues. Trimming stripped 0 bases from V and 3 bases from J, with 6 bases between. Per the germline V gene, CDR1 is MNHNY and CDR2 is SVGAGI (reference sequence).

The chain uses TRBV9 and TRBJ1-1; D unclear. The CDR3 is made up of 15 amino acids. Germline CDR1 reads SGDLS; CDR2 reads YYNGEE. Trimming shortened V by 0 bases and J by 1 base, and 10 bases separated the two germline ends. The CDR3 bases are TGTGCCAGCAGCGTAGGACCGGGTGGGAACACTGAAGCTTTCTTT. Translated: CASSVGPGGNTEAFF. Filled out from reference TRBV9 and TRBJ1-1, the complete variable domain reads DSGVTQTPKHLITATGQRVTLRCSPRSGDLSVYWYQQSLDQGLQFLIQYYNGEERAKGNILERFSAQQFPDLHSELNLSSLELGDSALYFCASSVGPGGNTEAFFGQGTRLTVV.

This chain connects TRBV7-9 to TRBJ1-5; possibly TRBD1 for D (5 bases). CDR1 and CDR2 (germline): SEHNR, FQNEAQ (reference sequence). Trimming shortened V by 0 bases and J by 5 bases, and 17 bases separated the two germline ends. This CDR3 has 17 residues. The CDR3 DNA reads TGTGCCAGCAGCTTAGCGTATGGGCAGGGTGGTGATCAGCCCCAGCATTTT. This translates into CASSLAYGQGGDQPQHF.

V gene TRBV7-9 combines with J gene TRBJ2-2; 11 bases align to TRBD1. With V trimmed by 5 bases and J by 6 bases, 20 bases remained unmatched. Germline V CDR1 and CDR2: SEHNR, FQNEAQ (reference sequence). The CDR3 runs to 20 residues. CDR3 region: CASSTTRIGQGAMLAGELFF. The CDR3 DNA is TGTGCCAGCAGCACCACGAGAATAGGACAGGGGGCCATGCTGGCCGGGGAGCTGTTTTTT.